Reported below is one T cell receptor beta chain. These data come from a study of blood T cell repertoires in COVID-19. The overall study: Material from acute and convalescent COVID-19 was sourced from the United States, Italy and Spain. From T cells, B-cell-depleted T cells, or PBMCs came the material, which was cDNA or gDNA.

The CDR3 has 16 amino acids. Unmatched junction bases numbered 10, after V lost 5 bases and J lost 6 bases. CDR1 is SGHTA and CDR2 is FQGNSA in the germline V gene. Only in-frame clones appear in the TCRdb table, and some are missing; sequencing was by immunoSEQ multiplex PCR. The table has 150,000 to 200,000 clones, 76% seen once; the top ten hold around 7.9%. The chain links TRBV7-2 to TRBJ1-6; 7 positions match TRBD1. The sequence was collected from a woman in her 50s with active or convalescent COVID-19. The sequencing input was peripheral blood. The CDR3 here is CASSRAPDRVNSPLHF. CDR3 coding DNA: TGTGCCAGCAGCAGAGCCCCAGACAGGGTTAATTCACCCCTCCACTTT.